This T cell receptor beta chain was sequenced in a study of human T cells and chemical hapten exposure (dated by TCRdb to about 2021). At the level of the whole study: For sensitization, 2% DPC in acetone was applied to a roughly 2 cm by roughly 2 cm area of upper inner arm skin. Throughout the approximately 25-week study period, patients were also given weekly therapeutic DPC doses on the scalp. Patch testing was done on the upper back using Finn chambers containing 0.01% DPC, and results were scored after 6 days according to International Contact Dermatitis Research Group standards. The mostly female patient cohort included alopecia areata with under or over 50% scalp involvement, alopecia totalis and alopecia universalis. Libraries were pooled for sequencing, and variation in per-sample TCR yields was attributed mainly to small differences in library volumes within the pool. Peripheral blood TCR repertoire changes were tracked in vivo in alopecia patients during primary and secondary sensitization to the hapten diphenylcyclopropenone (DPC). Patient blood was sampled pre-sensitization (week 0) and at 2, 6 and about 24 weeks after DPC sensitization. Twenty-nine alopecia patients gave blood for TCR sequencing at one to four time points (pre-sensitization, 2, 6 and 24 weeks). What the work shows at the level of the full study, not this receptor alone: Repeated subsampling changed both the strength of the expansion versus patch-test correlation and the threshold at which that correlation became significant. DPC sensitization did not change the number of TCRs with a frequency above 1 in 1000, and there was no evidence of changes in global repertoire structure. All patients had alopecia, a presumed autoimmune disease, so their immune response might differ from that of healthy individuals. Expanded TCRs formed significantly more large CDR3 similarity clusters than pre-sensitization or healthy control sets, consistent with antigen-driven responses. A positive correlation was found between the number of PT1 expanded TCRs and patch test score, with significance reached at thresholds 8, 16 and 32 but not 4.

Including cysteine and phenylalanine, the CDR3 has 15 amino acids. The DNA shown is the 45-base CDR3, in frame from base 1. V sheds 1 base and J sheds 5 bases, leaving 11 bases between their ends. Sequences MGHRA (CDR1) and YSYEKL (CDR2) are obtained from the germline V gene. The library was generated by RACE. Sequencing instrument: NextSeq 500. Library preparation attached unique molecular identifiers to individual cDNA molecules for quantitative, reproducible TCR counting. Each blood RNA sample was used to sequence both TCR alpha and TCR beta chains. On the authors' methods: Samples had a median of 95,638 TCRs, with a range from roughly 20,000 to 690,600. The Decombinator software suite was used to annotate V, J and CDR3 in the TCR reads. For the PS versus PT1 abundance plots, all samples were subsampled to the same number of TCRs (28,000). Expanded TCRs were defined as absent before sensitization and observed at least eight times at the 2-week time point. TCRdb handled the public reads itself, with Q25 trimming in fastp and clone calling in MiXCR, and kept productive beta chains. Rows are combined by CDR3 protein, so each entry shows the most common genes and DNA. These V and J calls originate from TCRdb's pipeline instead of the authors' own analysis. The sample table records approximately 110,000 distinct CDR3 sequences; nearly 35% of these occur just once. The biggest ten clones account for less than 3% of the sample.

The time point label for this specimen denotes: patch test 3, about 24 weeks after DPC sensitization. The treatment or condition label here, explained by the study, means: therapeutic diphenylcyclopropenone sensitization with weekly scalp DPC. At every patch-test visit, the blood draw took place before the patch test was put on. Eligible patients were aged 18 to 70, diagnosed with alopecia, deemed suitable for DPC therapy, and excluded if pregnant. Total RNA was extracted from unfractionated whole blood collected in Tempus Blood RNA tubes. Regarding this clonotype: The target of this receptor is not known. No quality values exist for individual bases; no much larger clone is one base distant.

The sequence links TRBV4-1 to TRBJ2-2, with no reliable assignment of the D segment. The receptor comes from a man aged 40-50 years with alopecia areata. Some clones in this sample may be carry-over from other donors' samples. The input for sequencing was whole blood, taken in connection with sensitization to the hapten diphenylcyclopropenone (DPC). The CDR3 protein is CASSQVGIETGELFF. The nucleotide sequence is given as TGCGCCAGCAGCCAAGTGGGAATTGAAACCGGGGAGCTGTTTTTT.